This T cell receptor (beta chain) was retrieved from a study of CD8+CD57+ T cells in acquired aplastic anemia. Study observations and caveats: Patients versus controls showed no significant CD8+ Simpson's diversity difference.

By flow cytometry, patients selected for sequencing had shown an expansion of CD8+CD57+ cells. Trimming took 1 base from V and 4 from J, leaving 12 bases between them. CDR3 length equals 14 residues. Germline V CDR1 and CDR2: SGHNT, YYREEE (reference sequence). Genomic DNA constituted the template upon which TCR beta VDJ and CDR3 profiling was performed. Each CDR3 protein gets one entry after TCRdb re-called the reads with MiXCR. The table includes roughly 160,000 distinct CDR3 sequences, over 70% detected once. Worth noting for this clonotype: As yet, its antigen is unknown.

The sample taken for sequencing was sorted CD4+, CD8+, or CD8+CD57+ T cells (not recorded which) from PBMCs. The chain carries TRBV5-4 and TRBJ2-7; D gene ambiguous. This clonotype originated in a human donor with aplastic anemia. CDR3 nucleotides: TGTGCCAGCAGCTTGTCAGCAGAAGAGTACGAGCAGTACTTC. The encoded protein is CASSLSAEEYEQYF.